Described below is a single T cell receptor (beta chain) sequence and its context. Its cognate antigen has yet to be identified. Base qualities are missing; no much larger clone stands one base away. The data originate from a study of cytomegalovirus exposure and HLA in healthy donors (dated by TCRdb to 2017 to 2019). For the wider study: In an earlier analysis of approximately 500 of the donors, 250 to 350 Gb of sequence data and 95 million to 130 million unique TCR beta sequences from approximately 180 million T cells were reported. Using immunosequencing, the study profiled T cell repertoires from around 670 subjects and related those repertoires to cytomegalovirus serostatus. Typing coverage varied by locus: about 620-630 donors for A, B, C, DRB1 and DQB1; approximately 560 for DQA1; some 610 for DPA1; more than 450 for DPB1. The genetic ancestry cluster associated with self-reported Caucasian donors included about 81% of the roughly 400 genotyped donors. The study combined high-throughput TCR immunosequencing, statistical association of individual TCRs with disease status, and machine learning to predict cytomegalovirus infection status. A separate validation cohort of approximately 120 different subjects was used in addition to the roughly 670-subject first cohort. To study patterns of TCR occurrence, a later analysis re-analyzed previously published TCR beta repertoires from 600 to 750 donors and added high-resolution HLA genotyping. Rather than drawing on any new phenotypic data, the later analysis identified candidate immune exposures from TCR beta sequences and the way those sequences occurred across donors. About 280 gigabases of sequencing data and 70 million to 100 million unique TCR sequences were included in an early release covering 550 to 650 HLA-typed donors. Donor age, sex, ethnicity and CMV serostatus were compiled alongside the repertoire data. Because of strong linkage in the cohort, roughly five DR-DQ haplotypes were treated as single units for association and clustering. In an earlier analysis of 587 of the donors, high-throughput TCR beta sequencing was used to judge whether each TCR beta V gene segment behaved as functional or pseudogenic. Genome-wide SNP genotypes for about 60% of the roughly 670 donors were used in a later genetic analysis, which treated that subset as a discovery cohort. Both class I and class II loci were covered by HLA typing, at four-digit resolution. All discovery cohort repertoires had been generated using a single sequencing platform. The study was designed to test whether signatures of past pathogen exposure could be identified by cataloging public T cell receptors. Among roughly 400 genotyped donors of the cohort, an average of roughly 240,000 unique TCR beta nucleotide sequences were sequenced per donor, around 18% of them non-productive.

The study at large found these results: This cohort had only TCR beta chains sequenced, and the lack of alpha or paired-chain data limited which features could be detected. Correlated functional status among segregating V segments might reflect linkage disequilibrium, but an unknown experimental factor could not be ruled out. When HLA alleles, especially DR and DQ, strongly co-occurred, TCR associations were difficult to assign to individual alleles. The classifier was reported to diagnose cytomegalovirus status with high specificity and sensitivity in both the original and validation cohorts. In a later analysis, some 17,000 TCR beta sequences were associated with specific HLA alleles at a false discovery rate of 0.05. V-gene and J-gene trimming of TCR beta chains was associated with a missense DCLRE1C variant in a later genetic analysis, and the association was replicated in an independent cohort. Immune exposure information for the cohort was limited to CMV serostatus. Presence/absence analyses assumed roughly uniform sequencing depth across donors, an assumption that may not hold. Because HLA typing was unavailable for some donors at each locus, only the typed subset was used in association tests. In a later analysis, HLA-associated TCR beta chains showed more clonal expansion and lower generation probabilities than non-associated chains that were equally common. In an earlier analysis of some 500 of the donors, most TCR beta V segments appeared in productive rearrangements about 87% or about 30% of the time, broadly matching IMGT annotations. A later genetic analysis reported fewer N-insertions in productive TCRs among donors in an Asian-associated ancestry cluster than the roughly 670-donor mean. The study gave a list of 150 to 200 TCR beta chains associated with cytomegalovirus. Most TCR sequences were seen in very few donors, while some public TCRs were found in many individuals. The 87-base-pair reads could not distinguish some IMGT-functional V segments, including TRBV6-2 and TRBV6-3, so those segments were excluded. According to a later analysis, TCR association rates differed among HLA loci, with DRB1 alleles showing the most associated TCRs and HLA-C alleles showing the fewest. A later analysis found that most CMV-associated TCR beta chains appeared HLA-restricted, with HLA associations seemingly driven largely by CMV exposure. Approximately 18 rarely observed V segments, including chromosome 9 orphons, were excluded from the earlier analysis of several hundred of the donors because counts were too low. According to a later analysis, parvovirus B19, influenza, CMV and Epstein-Barr virus appeared linked to several top co-occurrence clusters. A cluster of highly shared sequence variants was judged likely to represent a technical artifact of the sequencing pipeline. A further reported finding was that TCR beta sequences accurately predicted the HLA-A and HLA-B alleles for most subjects in the first cohort. In vitro tests confirmed that three of the cytomegalovirus-associated TCR beta chains recognize cytomegalovirus antigens. It was suggested by the authors that the approach could potentially be generalized to other disease states and immunological phenotypes.

Library preparation was by the immunoSEQ multiplex PCR assay. A mixture of 60 forward primers for TCR Vbeta segments and 13 reverse primers for TCR Jbeta segments was used in the multiplex PCR. The CDR3 region of rearranged TCR beta genes was amplified from genomic DNA with a multiplex PCR assay. The Illumina HiSeq System was used to sequence the amplified TCR beta libraries as 87-base-pair reads. Processing in the source paper ran as follows. Across the 600 to 700 repertoires, a later analysis counted approximately 75 million unique TCR beta chains, around 10 million of which were shared by at least two donors. Raw reads were error-corrected and collapsed into unique sequences with a nearest-neighbor algorithm that merged closely related sequences to remove PCR and sequencing errors. To assign V, D and J gene segments, CDR3 sequences were aligned to IMGT reference sequences. For a sequence to be retained, at least a six-nucleotide match to both a V gene segment and a J gene segment was required. Rearrangements were classified as productive when the CDR3 lacked stop codons and remained in frame with V and J, and all other rearrangements were classified as non-productive. CDR3 was defined according to IMGT convention as the region running from the second conserved V-encoded cysteine to the conserved J-encoded phenylalanine. The earlier analysis of about 530 of the donors excluded any sequence lacking an unambiguous match to a single V gene segment. In an earlier analysis of approximately 590 of the donors, a V segment was called functional when productive rearrangements were above 56.7%, and segregating when the standard deviation between donors exceeded 5%. To diagnose cytomegalovirus status from the catalog of TCR beta chain sequences, a statistical classification framework was built. V and J gene assignment, in a later analysis, came from comparing TCR nucleotide sequences with IMGT/GENE-DB human TR gene sequences. A later analysis assigned CDR3 sequences and most-parsimonious VDJ recombination scenarios with the TCRdist pipeline. A later analysis defined each TCR beta chain by its CDR3 amino acid sequence plus V-gene family, and excluded reads lacking a unique V-gene family. To address suspected cross-contamination and a sequencing artifact, a later analysis removed several hundred highly shared, low-generation-probability nucleotide sequences. A later analysis calculated a clonal expansion index for each public chain from normalized within-repertoire ranks of inferred template counts. In a later analysis, generation probabilities were computed with a VDJ recombination model fitted to out-of-frame rearrangements, and the resulting probabilities were checked against IGoR. In a later analysis, TCR-TCR, TCR-HLA and TCR-CMV co-occurrence was scored with hypergeometric tests, and a repertoire-size bias correction was applied to TCR pairs. False discovery rates were estimated in a later analysis by permuting HLA or CMV assignments 20 times. A later analysis grouped co-occurring TCRs with DBSCAN, adding TCRdist sequence similarity when clustering within HLA-allele-positive subsets. Repertoires with fewer than 30,000 or more than 120,000 public chains, plus five repertoires with anomalous nucleotide sharing, were excluded from co-occurrence clustering. Drawn from immuneACCESS, this table holds only the in-frame rearrangements with V and J called that TCRdb kept. Clones are partly lost; checked studies trace under half to an unresolved V gene and leave the rest unexplained. V and J calls and clone size follow that table, whereas D and trimming were derived from the DNA. The sample data list over 150,000 clones, and around 76% of these were observed just once. Jointly, the top ten make up over 1.3% of the sample.

From the cysteine through the phenylalanine, the CDR3 covers 12 amino acids. The read is trimmed to its CDR3 DNA, 36 bases read in frame from base 1. The germline V end is reduced by 7 bases and the J end by 2 bases; junction bases left unmatched: 2. Via the germline V gene, CDR1 is SNHLY and CDR2 FYNNEI. The cohort was made up of 650 to 700 healthy bone marrow donors. At the time of sampling, every cohort member was nominally healthy, though immune exposures that went unrecorded were likely present. The donor was CMV seronegative and belonged to the group of around 400 seronegative cohort members. Each donor provided a peripheral blood sample, and peripheral blood mononuclear cells were used for TCR beta sequencing. The Qiagen DNeasy Blood Extraction Kit was used to extract genomic DNA from the blood cell samples.

The sequencing input was PBMCs. This clonotype originated in a man aged 55 to 69 in good health and CMV-seronegative. This sequence uses TRBV2 and TRBJ2-7, with 7 central nucleotides matching TRBD1. The DNA reads as follows: TGTGCCAGCAACAGGGGAACCTACGAGCAGTACTTC. It translates to CASNRGTYEQYF.